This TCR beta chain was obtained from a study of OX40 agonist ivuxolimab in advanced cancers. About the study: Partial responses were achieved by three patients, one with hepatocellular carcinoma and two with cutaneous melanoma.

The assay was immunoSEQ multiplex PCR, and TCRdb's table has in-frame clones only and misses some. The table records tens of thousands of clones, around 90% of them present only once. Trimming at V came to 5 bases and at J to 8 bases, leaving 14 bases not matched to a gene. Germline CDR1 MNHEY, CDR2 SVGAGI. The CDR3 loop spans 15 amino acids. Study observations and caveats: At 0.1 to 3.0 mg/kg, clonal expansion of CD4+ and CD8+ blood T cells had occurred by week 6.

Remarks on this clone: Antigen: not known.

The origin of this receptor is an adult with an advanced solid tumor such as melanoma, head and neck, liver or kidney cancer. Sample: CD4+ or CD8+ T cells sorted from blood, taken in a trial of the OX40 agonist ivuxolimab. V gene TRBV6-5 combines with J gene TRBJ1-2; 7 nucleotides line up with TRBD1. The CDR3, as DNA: TGTGCCAGCAGTATCCTAGAGGGGGCGGAGGAAGGCTACACCTTC. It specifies CASSILEGAEEGYTF.